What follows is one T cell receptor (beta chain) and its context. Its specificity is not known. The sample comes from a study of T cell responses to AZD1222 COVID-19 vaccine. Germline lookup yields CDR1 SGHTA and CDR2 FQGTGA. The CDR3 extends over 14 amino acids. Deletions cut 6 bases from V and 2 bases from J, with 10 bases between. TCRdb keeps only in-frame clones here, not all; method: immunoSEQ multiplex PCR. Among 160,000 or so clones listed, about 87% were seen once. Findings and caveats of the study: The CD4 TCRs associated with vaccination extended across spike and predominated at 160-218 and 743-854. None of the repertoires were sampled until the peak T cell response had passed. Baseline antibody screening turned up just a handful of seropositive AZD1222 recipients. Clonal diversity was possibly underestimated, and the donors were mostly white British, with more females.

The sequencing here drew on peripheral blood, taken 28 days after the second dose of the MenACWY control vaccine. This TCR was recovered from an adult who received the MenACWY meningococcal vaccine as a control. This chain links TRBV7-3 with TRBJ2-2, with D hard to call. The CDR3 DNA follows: TGTGCCAGCAGTTTTAGTGGCAACACCGGGGAGCTGTTTTTT. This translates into CASSFSGNTGELFF.